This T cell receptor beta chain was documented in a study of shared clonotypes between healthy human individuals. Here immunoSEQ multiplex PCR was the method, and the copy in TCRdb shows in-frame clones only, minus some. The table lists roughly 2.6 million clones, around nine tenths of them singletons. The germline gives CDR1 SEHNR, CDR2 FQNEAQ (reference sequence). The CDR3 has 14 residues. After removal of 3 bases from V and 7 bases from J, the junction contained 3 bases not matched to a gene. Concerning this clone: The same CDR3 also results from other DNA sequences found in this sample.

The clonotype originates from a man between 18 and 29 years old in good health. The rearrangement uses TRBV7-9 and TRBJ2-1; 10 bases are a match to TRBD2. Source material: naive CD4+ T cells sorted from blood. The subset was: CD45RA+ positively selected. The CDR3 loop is CASSLLAGANEQFF. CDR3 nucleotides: TGTGCCAGCAGCTTGCTAGCGGGAGCGAATGAGCAGTTCTTC.